Here is one T cell receptor beta chain with its context. Its antigen remains unknown. The study enrolled patients aged 18 to 65 with newly diagnosed hyperthyroidism of under 2 months' duration. From germline, CDR1 is MDHEN and CDR2 SYDVKM. There are 14 residues in the CDR3. V was clipped by 7 bases and J by 4 bases, with 14 bases between them. RNA transcripts gave rise to amplified TCR beta CDR3 regions. The HTBI primer set served for first-round RT-PCR of the TCR CDR3. MiXCR, run by TCRdb on the multiplex PCR reads, gives a single entry per CDR3 protein. The data show around 720,000 distinct CDR3 sequences, about 35% seen once. These data are taken from a study of T cells in Graves' hyperthyroidism and ophthalmopathy. Regarding the study as a whole: Most clonotypes expanded in the thyroid (above 0.001) were also present in blood. Stable hyperthyroidism and ophthalmopathy were separated using 13 V-J signatures.

The TCR was taken from a woman between 40 and 55 years old with Graves' hyperthyroidism. The sequencing input was blood. The chain employs TRBV28 and TRBJ1-5; D is unclear. The CDR3 coding sequence is TGTGCCAGCAATCTTCGAACAGCTAATCAGCCCCAGCATTTT. It specifies CASNLRTANQPQHF.